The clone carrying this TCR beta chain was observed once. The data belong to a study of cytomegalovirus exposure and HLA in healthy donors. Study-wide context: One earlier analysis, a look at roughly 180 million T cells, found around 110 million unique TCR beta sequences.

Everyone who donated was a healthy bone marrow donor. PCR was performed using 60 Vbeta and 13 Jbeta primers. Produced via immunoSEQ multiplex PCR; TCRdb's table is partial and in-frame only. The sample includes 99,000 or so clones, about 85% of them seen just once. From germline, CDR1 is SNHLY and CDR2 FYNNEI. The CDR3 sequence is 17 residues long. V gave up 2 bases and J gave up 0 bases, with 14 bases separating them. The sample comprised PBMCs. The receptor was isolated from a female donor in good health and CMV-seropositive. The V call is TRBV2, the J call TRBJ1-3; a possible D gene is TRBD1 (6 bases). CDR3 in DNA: TGTGCCAGCAGTGAAACTGGGGGCAGGGGCTCTGGAAACACCATATATTTT. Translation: CASSETGGRGSGNTIYF. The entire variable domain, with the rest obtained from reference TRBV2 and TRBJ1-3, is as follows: EPEVTQTPSHQVTQMGQEVILRCVPISNHLYFYWYRQILGQKVEFLVSFYNNEISEKSEIFDDQFSVERPDGSNFTLKIRSTKLEDSAMYFCASSETGGRGSGNTIYFGEGSWLTVV.